The clone carrying this T cell receptor (beta chain) showed up just once. The antigen is undetermined. Clones were read by immunoSEQ multiplex PCR, and TCRdb kept only the in-frame ones, dropping some. The sample yields about 97,000 clones, roughly nine tenths seen once. The sample originates from a study of siplizumab effects on memory and regulatory T cells. Overall study findings and caveats: Memory cells seemed less diverse than naive T cells, which also seemed major contributors to the alloresponse. Poor capture below about 10^-5 frequency left most alloreactive clones unmapped to unstimulated subsets. Siplizumab significantly brought down the alloreactive sequences that trace back to unstimulated CD4+ memory cells.

The V end lost 0 bases, the J end lost 2 bases, and 11 bases lay between the germline ends. CDR3 length equals 16 residues. Germline CDR1 and CDR2: MNHEY and SVGAGI. This receptor was obtained from a human donor in good health. The sequenced sample consisted of CD4+ T cells sorted from blood. This chain joins TRBV6-5 and TRBJ1-3; D is possibly TRBD1 (5 bases). CDR3 nucleotides: TGTGCCAGCAGTTACTCCGGGGGGAGAACTGGAAACACCATATATTTT. Translating it yields CASSYSGGRTGNTIYF.